Listed below are T cell receptor beta chains from one sample, sequenced in a study of blood T cell repertoires in COVID-19. Using immunoSEQ multiplex PCR, the repertoire was profiled, and TCRdb retains in-frame clones only, with some absent. The sample carries some 190,000 clones, more than 75% recorded once. Material: PBMCs or T cells enriched from blood (not recorded which). The receptors stem from a man aged 55 to 69 who had been exposed to COVID-19. Both conserved end residues are part of each CDR3. The D gene is left open where the match is weak. Only some rows state a clone size, as once, few, many or a class for expanded clones.

V gene	D gene	J gene	clone size	CDR3 protein	CDR3 DNA
TRBV7-3	TRBD2	TRBJ2-2	NA	CASSLRLLAGGPGGELFF	TGTGCCAGCAGCTTAAGATTGTTAGCGGGAGGGCCTGGCGGGGAGCTGTTTTTT
TRBV7-9	NA	TRBJ2-5	few	CASSSGETQYF	TGTGCCAGCAGCTCCGGGGAGACCCAGTACTTC
TRBV5-1	NA	TRBJ2-7	NA	CASSRMEDEQYF	TGCGCCAGCAGCAGAATGGAGGACGAGCAGTACTTC
TRBV5-8	TRBD1	TRBJ2-1	NA	CASSWGQINNEQFF	TGTGCCAGCAGCTGGGGACAGATTAACAATGAGCAGTTCTTC
TRBV27	TRBD1	TRBJ2-1	NA	CATNPRGSYNEQFF	TGTGCCACAAACCCCAGGGGGTCCTACAATGAGCAGTTCTTC
TRBV7-2	TRBD1	TRBJ1-1	NA	CASSGQGSGTEAFF	TGTGCCAGCTCGGGACAGGGTTCGGGCACTGAAGCTTTCTTT
TRBV6-1	NA	TRBJ2-7	NA	CVSSDLSGAPSYEQYF	TGTGTCAGCAGTGACCTCTCAGGGGCCCCCAGCTACGAGCAGTACTTC
TRBV24-1	TRBD1	TRBJ1-4	NA	CATSDGRGVQYEKLFF	TGTGCCACCAGTGATGGCAGGGGGGTACAGTATGAAAAACTGTTTTTT
TRBV28	NA	TRBJ1-2	few	CASSLPTGLNGYTF	TGTGCCAGCAGTTTACCCACAGGGTTGAATGGCTACACCTTC
TRBV7-2	TRBD1	TRBJ1-2	NA	CASSSQGWYGYTF	TGTGCCAGCAGCTCACAGGGGTGGTATGGCTACACCTTC
TRBV18	NA	TRBJ2-3	once	CASSPVHLRTDTDTQYF	TGTGCCAGCTCACCAGTTCACTTGAGGACAGACACAGATACGCAGTATTTT
TRBV5-6	NA	TRBJ1-6	NA	CASSFPDSPLHF	TGTGCCAGCAGCTTTCCGGATTCACCCCTCCACTTT
TRBV6-6	TRBD1	TRBJ2-7	NA	CASNNRGFHEQYF	TGTGCCAGCAACAACAGGGGATTCCACGAGCAGTACTTC
TRBV5-1	NA	TRBJ2-7	NA	CASSALYEQYF	TGCGCCAGCAGCGCACTTTACGAGCAGTACTTC
TRBV11-3	TRBD1	TRBJ2-2	NA	CASSYQGAGTGELFF	TGTGCCAGCAGCTACCAGGGGGCCGGCACCGGGGAGCTGTTTTTT
TRBV9	TRBD2	TRBJ2-3	NA	CASGVSVVGDTQYF	TGTGCGAGCGGGGTTAGCGTGGTAGGAGATACGCAGTATTTT
TRBV11-3	TRBD1	TRBJ1-4	NA	CASSFGQGTNEKLFF	TGTGCCAGCAGCTTTGGACAGGGGACTAATGAAAAACTGTTTTTT
TRBV18	TRBD1	TRBJ1-2	NA	CASSPGQELGGYTF	TGTGCCAGCTCACCGGGACAGGAGCTTGGCGGCTACACCTTC
TRBV6-5	NA	TRBJ2-1	once	CASSRLGNEQFF	TGTGCCAGCAGCCGACTAGGCAATGAGCAGTTCTTC
TRBV15	NA	TRBJ2-7	NA	CATSRDRGLEYEQYF	TGTGCCACCAGCAGAGATCGGGGGTTGGAGTACGAGCAGTACTTC
TRBV2	NA	TRBJ1-1	NA	CASSEEPPPAFF	TGTGCCAGCAGTGAGGAGCCTCCCCCCGCTTTCTTT
TRBV27	TRBD1	TRBJ2-5	NA	CASSLTGGIFQETQYF	TGTGCCAGCAGTTTAACAGGGGGTATATTCCAAGAGACCCAGTACTTC
TRBV5-1	NA	TRBJ1-4	NA	CASSLDRVDEKLFF	TGCGCCAGCAGCTTGGACAGGGTAGATGAAAAACTGTTTTTT
TRBV9	NA	TRBJ2-1	few	CASSGSGLNEQFF	TGTGCCAGCAGTGGTAGCGGACTCAATGAGCAGTTCTTC